Sequencing of this T cell receptor (beta chain) was carried out in a study of T-cell reconstitution after alpha-beta-depleted transplantation in children. V lost 3 bases to trimming and J lost 7 bases; unmatched junction nucleotides: 5. The CDR3 is 14 amino acids. CDR1 and CDR2 (germline): SNHLY, FYNNEI. This clonotype appeared a few times. Antigen: not known. It was with unique molecular identifiers that the TCRbeta library was prepared. In TCRdb, the PCR reads were re-called with MiXCR into one record per CDR3 protein. The sample records about 980,000 distinct CDR3 sequences, roughly 29% being singletons. The study's findings and limits: T-cell numbers and diversity, one year after transplant, stemmed largely from T cells that were newly produced. Reportedly, roughly two months post-transplant, alpha-beta T cells arose from several hundred expanded graft clones.

This receptor was obtained from a boy in the first two years of life who had a stem cell transplant for SCID, so the T cells may come from the graft donor. V and J are TRBV2 and TRBJ2-2, with 7 bases matching TRBD2. Source: PBMCs, mostly from graft donor cells, taken 360 days after TCRalphabeta/CD19-depleted stem cell transplant. Here the CDR3 reads CASSDGTNHGELFF. CDR3 coding DNA: TGTGCCAGCAGTGACGGGACTAACCACGGGGAGCTGTTTTTT. The full variable domain, completed using reference TRBV2 and TRBJ2-2, is EPEVTQTPSHQVTQMGQEVILRCVPISNHLYFYWYRQILGQKVEFLVSFYNNEISEKSEIFDDQFSVERPDGSNFTLKIRSTKLEDSAMYFCASSDGTNHGELFFGEGSRLTVL.